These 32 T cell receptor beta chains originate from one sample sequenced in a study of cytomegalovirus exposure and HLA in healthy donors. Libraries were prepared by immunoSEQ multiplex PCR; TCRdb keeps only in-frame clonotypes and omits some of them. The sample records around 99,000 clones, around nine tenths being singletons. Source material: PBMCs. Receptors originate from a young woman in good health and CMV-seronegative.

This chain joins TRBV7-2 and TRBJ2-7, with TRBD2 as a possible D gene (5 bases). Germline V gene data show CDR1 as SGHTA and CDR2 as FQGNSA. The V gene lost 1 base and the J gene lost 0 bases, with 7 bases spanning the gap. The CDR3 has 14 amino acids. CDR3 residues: CASSLGGNSYEQYF. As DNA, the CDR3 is TGTGCCAGCAGCTTAGGAGGGAACTCCTACGAGCAGTACTTC.

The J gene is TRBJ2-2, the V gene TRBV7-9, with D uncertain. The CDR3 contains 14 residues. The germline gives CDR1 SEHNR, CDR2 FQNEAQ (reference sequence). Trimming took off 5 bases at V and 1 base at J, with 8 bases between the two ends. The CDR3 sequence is CASSPAGNTGELFF. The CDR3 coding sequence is TGTGCCAGCAGCCCCGCCGGGAACACCGGGGAGCTGTTTTTT.

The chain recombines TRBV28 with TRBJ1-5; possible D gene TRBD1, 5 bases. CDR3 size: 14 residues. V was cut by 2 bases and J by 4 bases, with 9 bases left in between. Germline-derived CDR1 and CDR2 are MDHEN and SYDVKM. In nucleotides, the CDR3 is TGTGCCAGCAGTTTAGGGGGGATAAATCAGCCCCAGCATTTT. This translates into CASSLGGINQPQHF.

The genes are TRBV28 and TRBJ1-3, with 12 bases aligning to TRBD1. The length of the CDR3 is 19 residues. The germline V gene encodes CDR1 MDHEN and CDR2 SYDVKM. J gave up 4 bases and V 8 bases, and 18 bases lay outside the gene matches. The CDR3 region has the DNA TGTGCCAGCTCCTTTCTTGGGGACAGGGGGCGGAGGGCAGGAAACACCATATATTTT. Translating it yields CASSFLGDRGRRAGNTIYF.

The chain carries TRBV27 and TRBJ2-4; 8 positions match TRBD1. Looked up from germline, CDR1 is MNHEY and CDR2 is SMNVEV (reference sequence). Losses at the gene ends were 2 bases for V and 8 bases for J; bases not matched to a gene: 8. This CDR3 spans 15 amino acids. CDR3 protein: CASSLAGGPMDIQYF. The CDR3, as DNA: TGTGCCAGCAGTTTAGCAGGGGGCCCCATGGACATTCAGTACTTC.

The CDR3 DNA is TGTGCCAGCAGCTCGTCCGGGACTCGTTCAAAAGAGACCCAGTACTTC. It encodes CASSSSGTRSKETQYF. The chain joins TRBV7-9 to TRBJ2-5, with D maybe TRBD2 (6 bases). This CDR3 comprises 16 residues. Germline CDR1 and CDR2: SEHNR and FQNEAQ (reference sequence). Trimming took off 4 bases at V and 3 bases at J, with 18 bases between the two ends.

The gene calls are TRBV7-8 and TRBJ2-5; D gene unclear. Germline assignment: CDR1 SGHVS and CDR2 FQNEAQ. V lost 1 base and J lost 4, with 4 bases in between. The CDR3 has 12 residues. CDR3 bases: TGTGCCAGCAGCTTAGGTCGAGAGACCCAGTACTTC. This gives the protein CASSLGRETQYF. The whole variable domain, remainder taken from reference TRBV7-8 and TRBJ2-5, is GAGVSQSPRYKVAKRGQDVALRCDPISGHVSLFWYQQALGQGPEFLTYFQNEAQLDKSGLPSDRFFAERPEGSVSTLKIQRTQQEDSAVYLCASSLGRETQYFGPGTRLLVL.

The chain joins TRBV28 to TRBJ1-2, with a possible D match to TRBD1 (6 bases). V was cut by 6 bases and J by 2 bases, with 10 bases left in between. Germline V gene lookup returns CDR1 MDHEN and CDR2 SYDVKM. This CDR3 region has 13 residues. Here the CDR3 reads CASRMTGNYGYTF. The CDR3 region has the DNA TGTGCCAGCAGGATGACAGGCAACTATGGCTACACCTTC.

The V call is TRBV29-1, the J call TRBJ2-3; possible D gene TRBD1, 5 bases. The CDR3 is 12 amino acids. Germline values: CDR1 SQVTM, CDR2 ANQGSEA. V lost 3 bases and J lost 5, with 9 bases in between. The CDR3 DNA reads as TGCAGCGTTGACGAAGGGGAAGATACGCAGTATTTT. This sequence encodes CSVDEGEDTQYF.

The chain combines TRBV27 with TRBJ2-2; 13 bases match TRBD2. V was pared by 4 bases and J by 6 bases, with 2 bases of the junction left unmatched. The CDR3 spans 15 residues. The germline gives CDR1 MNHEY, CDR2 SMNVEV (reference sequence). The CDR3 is CASSSGTSGAGELFF. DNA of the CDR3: TGTGCCAGCAGTTCAGGGACTAGCGGGGCCGGGGAGCTGTTTTTT.

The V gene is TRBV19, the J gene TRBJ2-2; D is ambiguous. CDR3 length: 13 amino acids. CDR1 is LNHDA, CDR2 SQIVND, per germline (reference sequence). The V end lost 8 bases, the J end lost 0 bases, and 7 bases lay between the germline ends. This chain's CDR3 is CASVYPNTGELFF. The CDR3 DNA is TGTGCCAGTGTCTACCCGAACACCGGGGAGCTGTTTTTT.

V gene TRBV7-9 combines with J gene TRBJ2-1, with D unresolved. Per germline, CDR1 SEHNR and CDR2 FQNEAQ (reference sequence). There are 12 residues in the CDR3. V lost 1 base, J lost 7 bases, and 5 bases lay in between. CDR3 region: CASSLGRNEQFF. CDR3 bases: TGTGCCAGCAGCTTAGGTCGGAATGAGCAGTTCTTC.

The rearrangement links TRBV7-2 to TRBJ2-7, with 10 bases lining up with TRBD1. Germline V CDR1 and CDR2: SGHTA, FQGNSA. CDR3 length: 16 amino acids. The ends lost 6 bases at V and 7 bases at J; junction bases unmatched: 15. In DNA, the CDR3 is TGTGCCAGCAGGTCGCGCGGGGGACAGGGGCCGGGGGAGCAGTACTTC. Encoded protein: CASRSRGGQGPGEQYF.

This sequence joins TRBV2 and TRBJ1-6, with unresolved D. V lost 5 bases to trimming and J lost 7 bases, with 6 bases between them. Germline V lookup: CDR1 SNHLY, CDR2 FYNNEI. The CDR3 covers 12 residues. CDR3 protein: CASSHSNSPLHF. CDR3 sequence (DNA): TGTGCCAGCAGTCACTCAAATTCACCCCTCCACTTT.

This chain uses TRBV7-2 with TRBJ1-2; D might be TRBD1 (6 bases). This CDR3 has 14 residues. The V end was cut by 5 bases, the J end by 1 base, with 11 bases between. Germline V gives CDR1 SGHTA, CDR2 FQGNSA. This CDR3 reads CASSKGGINYGYTF. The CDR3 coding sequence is TGTGCCAGCAGCAAGGGGGGGATTAACTATGGCTACACCTTC. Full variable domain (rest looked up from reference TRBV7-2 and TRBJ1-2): GAGVSQSPSNKVTEKGKDVELRCDPISGHTALYWYRQSLGQGLEFLIYFQGNSAPDKSGLPSDRFSAERTGGSVSTLTIQRTQQEDSAVYLCASSKGGINYGYTFGSGTRLTVV.

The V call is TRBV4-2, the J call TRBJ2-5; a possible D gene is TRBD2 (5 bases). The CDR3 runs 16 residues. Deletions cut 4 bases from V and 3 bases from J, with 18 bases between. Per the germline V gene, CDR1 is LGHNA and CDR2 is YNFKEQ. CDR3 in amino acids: CASSPSTRGSEETQYF. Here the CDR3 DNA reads TGTGCCAGCAGCCCCTCAACCCGGGGTAGTGAAGAGACCCAGTACTTC.

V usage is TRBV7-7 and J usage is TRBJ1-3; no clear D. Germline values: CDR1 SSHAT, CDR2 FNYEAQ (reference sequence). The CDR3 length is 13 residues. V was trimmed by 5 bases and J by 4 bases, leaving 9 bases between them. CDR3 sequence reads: CASSRGEGNTIYF. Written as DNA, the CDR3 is TGTGCCAGCAGCCGGGGAGAGGGAAACACCATATATTTT.

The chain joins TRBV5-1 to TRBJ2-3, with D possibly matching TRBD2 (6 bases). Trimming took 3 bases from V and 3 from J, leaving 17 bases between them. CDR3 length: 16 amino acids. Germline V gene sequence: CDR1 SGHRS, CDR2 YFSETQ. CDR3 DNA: TGCGCCAGCAGCTGGGCGACTAGTCGGGGTACAGATACGCAGTATTTT. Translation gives CASSWATSRGTDTQYF.

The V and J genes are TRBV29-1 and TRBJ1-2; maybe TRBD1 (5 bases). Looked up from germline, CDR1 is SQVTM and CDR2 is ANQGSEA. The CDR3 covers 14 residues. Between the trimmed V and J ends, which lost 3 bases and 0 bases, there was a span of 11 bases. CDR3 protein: CSVEAGRSNYGYTF. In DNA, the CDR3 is TGCAGCGTTGAGGCAGGGCGATCTAACTATGGCTACACCTTC.

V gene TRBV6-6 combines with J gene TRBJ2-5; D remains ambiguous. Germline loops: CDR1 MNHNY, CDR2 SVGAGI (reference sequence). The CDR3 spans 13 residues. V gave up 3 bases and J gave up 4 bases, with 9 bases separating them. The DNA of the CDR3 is TGTGCCAGCAGTTATGGTTCAGGAGAGACCCAGTACTTC. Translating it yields CASSYGSGETQYF.

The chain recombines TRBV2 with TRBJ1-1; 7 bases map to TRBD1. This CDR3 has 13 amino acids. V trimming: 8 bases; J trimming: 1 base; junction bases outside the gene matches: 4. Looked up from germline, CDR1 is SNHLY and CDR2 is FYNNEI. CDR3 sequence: CASSTGWNTEAFF. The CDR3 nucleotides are TGTGCCAGCTCGACAGGGTGGAACACTGAAGCTTTCTTT.

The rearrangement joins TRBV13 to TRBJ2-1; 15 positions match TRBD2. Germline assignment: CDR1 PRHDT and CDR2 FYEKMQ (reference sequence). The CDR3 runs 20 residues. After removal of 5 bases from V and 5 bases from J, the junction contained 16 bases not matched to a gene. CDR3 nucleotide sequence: TGTGCCAGCAGCCGATCGACGACCGGGACTAGCGGGGGGCCGAACAATGAGCAGTTCTTC. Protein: CASSRSTTGTSGGPNNEQFF.

CDR3 sequence reads: CAWSSRKNTEAFF. The CDR3, as DNA: TGTGCCTGGAGTTCCAGAAAGAACACTGAAGCTTTCTTT. The V and J genes are TRBV30 and TRBJ1-1; the D is unclear. The CDR3 is made up of 13 amino acids. Trimming shortened V by 2 bases and J by 1 base, and 8 bases separated the two germline ends. Germline V lookup: CDR1 GTSNPN, CDR2 SVGIG (reference sequence).

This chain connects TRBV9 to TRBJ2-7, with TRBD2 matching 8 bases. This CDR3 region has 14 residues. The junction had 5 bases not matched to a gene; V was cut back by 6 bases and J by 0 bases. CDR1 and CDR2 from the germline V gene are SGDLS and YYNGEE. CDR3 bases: TGTGCCAGCACCCGCGGGGGGAGCTCCTACGAGCAGTACTTC. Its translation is CASTRGGSSYEQYF.

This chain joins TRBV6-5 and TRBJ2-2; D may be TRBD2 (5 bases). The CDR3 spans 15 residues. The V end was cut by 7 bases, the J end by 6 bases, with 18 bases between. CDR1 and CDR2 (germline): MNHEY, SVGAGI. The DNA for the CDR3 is TGTGCCAGCAATACGTTGCGCGGGTTTTCCGGGGAGCTGTTTTTT. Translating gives CASNTLRGFSGELFF.

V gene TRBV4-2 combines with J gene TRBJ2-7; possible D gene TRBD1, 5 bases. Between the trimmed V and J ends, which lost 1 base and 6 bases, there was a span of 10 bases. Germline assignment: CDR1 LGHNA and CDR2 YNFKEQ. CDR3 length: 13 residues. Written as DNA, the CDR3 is TGTGCCAGCAGCCAAGGGGGCGTGGGCGAGCAGTACTTC. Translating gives CASSQGGVGEQYF.

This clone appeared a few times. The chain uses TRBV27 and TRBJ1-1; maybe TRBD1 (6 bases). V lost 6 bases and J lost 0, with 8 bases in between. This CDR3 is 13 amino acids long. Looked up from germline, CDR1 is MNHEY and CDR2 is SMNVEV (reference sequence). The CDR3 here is CASSRGLNTEAFF. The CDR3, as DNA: TGTGCCAGCAGCAGGGGTTTGAACACTGAAGCTTTCTTT.

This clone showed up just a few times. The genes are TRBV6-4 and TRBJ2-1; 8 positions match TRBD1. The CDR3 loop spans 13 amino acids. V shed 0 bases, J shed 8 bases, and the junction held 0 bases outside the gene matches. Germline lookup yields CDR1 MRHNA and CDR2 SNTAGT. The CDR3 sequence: CASSDSDRDEQFF. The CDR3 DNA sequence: TGTGCCAGCAGTGACTCGGACAGGGATGAGCAGTTCTTC.

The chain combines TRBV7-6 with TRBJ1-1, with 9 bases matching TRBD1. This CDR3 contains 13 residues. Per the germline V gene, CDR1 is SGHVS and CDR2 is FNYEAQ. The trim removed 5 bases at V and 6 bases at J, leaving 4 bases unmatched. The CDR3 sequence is CASSRTGVAEAFF. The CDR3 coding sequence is TGTGCCAGCAGCCGGACAGGGGTGGCTGAAGCTTTCTTT.

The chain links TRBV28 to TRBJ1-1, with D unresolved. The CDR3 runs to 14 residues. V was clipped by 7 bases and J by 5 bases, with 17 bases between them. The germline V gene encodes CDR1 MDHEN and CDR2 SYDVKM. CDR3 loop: CASKPGWGGTEAFF. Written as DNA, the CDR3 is TGTGCCAGCAAGCCCGGTTGGGGAGGAACTGAAGCTTTCTTT. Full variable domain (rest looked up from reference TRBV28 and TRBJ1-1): DVKVTQSSRYLVKRTGEKVFLECVQDMDHENMFWYRQDPGLGLRLIYFSYDVKMKEKGDIPEGYSVSREKKERFSLILESASTNQTSMYLCASKPGWGGTEAFFGQGTRLTVV.

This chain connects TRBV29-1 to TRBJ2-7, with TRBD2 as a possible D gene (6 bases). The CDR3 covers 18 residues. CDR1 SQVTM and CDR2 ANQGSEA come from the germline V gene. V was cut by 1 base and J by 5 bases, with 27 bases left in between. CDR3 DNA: TGCAGCGTTGAAGGAGAGATAATACGGCGGGACCCCGGGCACGAGCAGTACTTC. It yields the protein CSVEGEIIRRDPGHEQYF.

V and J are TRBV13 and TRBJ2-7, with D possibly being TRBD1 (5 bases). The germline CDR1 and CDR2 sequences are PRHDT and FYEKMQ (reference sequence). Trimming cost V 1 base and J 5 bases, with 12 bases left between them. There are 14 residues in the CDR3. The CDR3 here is CASSLEIWGHEQYF. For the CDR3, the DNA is TGTGCCAGCAGCTTAGAGATTTGGGGCCACGAGCAGTACTTC.